What follows are 30 T cell receptor beta chains derived from one specimen sequenced in a study of Tregs in tolerant kidney transplant recipients. Profiled with immunoSEQ multiplex PCR; TCRdb holds only in-frame clones, not every one. In the table there are more than 60,000 clones, approximately 85% of which are singletons. Source: Tregs from blood, taken before the transplant. The origin of the receptors is a human donor who received a combined kidney and bone marrow transplant.

The rearrangement links TRBV5-3 to TRBJ2-1, with D perhaps matching TRBD2 (5 bases). Being an ORF, TRBV5-3 has a function that is uncertain. Deletions cut 4 bases from V and 5 bases from J, with 16 bases between. This CDR3 has 15 amino acids. CDR3 region: CARSGAGPVNNEQFF. As DNA, the CDR3 is TGTGCCAGAAGCGGTGCGGGTCCCGTGAACAATGAGCAGTTCTTC.

This clone was picked up one time. The CDR3 DNA reads TGTGCCAGCAGCTTGCCTCAAGAGACCCAGTACTTC. Its translation: CASSLPQETQYF. This chain uses TRBV5-4 with TRBJ2-5; D gene ambiguous. Germline CDR1 and CDR2: SGHNT and YYREEE (reference sequence). The CDR3 sequence is 12 residues long. Trimming removed 1 base from V and 2 bases from J, with 3 bases in between.

This rearrangement joins TRBV19 to TRBJ2-3; 8 bases match TRBD2. The CDR3 runs to 16 residues. Germline V gene lookup returns CDR1 LNHDA and CDR2 SQIVND (reference sequence). Trimming cost V 3 bases and J 1 base; bases outside gene matches: 6. The CDR3 region is CASSIIQTSGTDTQYF. For the CDR3, the DNA is TGTGCCAGTAGTATCATCCAGACTAGCGGCACAGATACGCAGTATTTT.

The rearrangement joins TRBV9 to TRBJ2-3; 9 bases are a match to TRBD1. In germline, CDR1 is SGDLS, CDR2 YYNGEE. V lost 3 bases to trimming and J lost 5 bases; unmatched junction nucleotides: 13. CDR3 length equals 17 residues. The CDR3 DNA follows: TGTGCCAGCAGCGCTCCCTACCCGGGACAGGGTTTAGATACGCAGTATTTT. Its translation: CASSAPYPGQGLDTQYF.

Comments on this clone: At one of its ends the junction is not consistent with the germline gene, which may arise from a read error. The chain couples TRBV5-1 to TRBJ2-2, with TRBD1 matching 7 bases. Germline V gene lookup returns CDR1 SGHRS and CDR2 YFSETQ. The CDR3 spans 14 residues. The CDR3 nucleotides read TGCGCCAGCAGCTTCAAGGGGGCGACCGGGGAGCTGCTTTTT. It codes for CASSFKGATGELLF.

The V and J genes are TRBV7-8 and TRBJ1-1, with 9 bases aligning to TRBD1. V trimming: 4 bases; J trimming: 0 bases; junction bases outside the gene matches: 3. Germline V CDR1 and CDR2: SGHVS, FQNEAQ. This CDR3 has 15 residues. The CDR3 is CASSSQGAMNTEAFF. The DNA for the CDR3 is TGTGCCAGCAGCTCACAGGGGGCAATGAACACTGAAGCTTTCTTT. Supplemented by reference TRBV7-8 and TRBJ1-1, the full variable domain reads GAGVSQSPRYKVAKRGQDVALRCDPISGHVSLFWYQQALGQGPEFLTYFQNEAQLDKSGLPSDRFFAERPEGSVSTLKIQRTQQEDSAVYLCASSSQGAMNTEAFFGQGTRLTVV.

To note about this clone: One end of the junction does not line up with germline, which may come from a read error. The chain carries TRBV9 and TRBJ2-4; 7 bases match TRBD2. The CDR3 length is 13 residues. Germline-derived CDR1 and CDR2 are SGDLS and YYNGEE. CDR3 bases: TGTGCCAGCACCGTAGGTGGGGAGGGCATTCAGTACTTC. It codes for CASTVGGEGIQYF.

The rearrangement joins TRBV6-5 to TRBJ2-1; 8 bases align to TRBD2. CDR3 length equals 14 residues. The V gene end was trimmed by 5 bases and the J gene end by 2 bases; junction bases not matched to a gene: 2. CDR1 is MNHEY, CDR2 SVGAGI, per germline. CDR3 DNA sequence: TGTGCCAGCAGTATAGCGGGACCCTACAATGAGCAGTTCTTC. Translating it yields CASSIAGPYNEQFF.

This chain connects TRBV19 to TRBJ1-1; the D is unclear. The germline CDR1 and CDR2 sequences are LNHDA and SQIVND (reference sequence). There are 12 residues in the CDR3. Trimming removed 4 bases from V and 3 bases from J, with 6 bases in between. This CDR3 reads CASSNQDTEAFF. The CDR3 DNA is TGTGCCAGTAGTAACCAGGACACTGAAGCTTTCTTT. Looking up the rest from reference TRBV19 and TRBJ1-1 gives the full variable domain: DGGITQSPKYLFRKEGQNVTLSCEQNLNHDAMYWYRQDPGQGLRLIYYSQIVNDFQKGDIAEGYSVSREKKESFPLTVTSAQKNPTAFYLCASSNQDTEAFFGQGTRLTVV.

J is TRBJ2-7 and V is TRBV5-1; D is unresolved. The CDR3 covers 13 residues. CDR1 and CDR2 from the germline V gene are SGHRS and YFSETQ. The ends were cut back, 1 base at V and 5 bases at J, with 10 bases in the middle. The CDR3 here is CASSLSGVDEQYF. Written as DNA, the CDR3 is TGCGCCAGCAGCTTGTCCGGCGTGGACGAGCAGTACTTC.

The gene calls are TRBV7-9 and TRBJ1-1; no definite D call. V lost 3 bases to trimming and J lost 0 bases, with 8 bases between them. The germline V gene has CDR1 SEHNR and CDR2 FQNEAQ (reference sequence). This CDR3 comprises 14 residues. The CDR3 here is CASSLALMNTEAFF. CDR3 DNA sequence: TGTGCCAGCAGCTTGGCCCTAATGAACACTGAAGCTTTCTTT.

V usage is TRBV6-5 and J usage is TRBJ2-7; TRBD1 matches 8 bases. The germline gives CDR1 MNHEY, CDR2 SVGAGI. The CDR3 has 15 residues. J lost 4 bases, V lost 6 bases, and 11 bases had no gene match. CDR3 sequence reads: CASSLQAGGGYEQYF. The DNA for the CDR3 is TGTGCCAGCAGCCTCCAGGCAGGGGGCGGGTACGAGCAGTACTTC.

The chain combines TRBV6-5 with TRBJ1-3, with D tentatively TRBD1 (6 bases). The CDR3 covers 16 residues. The V gene lost 0 bases and the J gene lost 0 bases, with 9 bases spanning the gap. Germline values: CDR1 MNHEY, CDR2 SVGAGI. CDR3 loop: CASSYSRGISGNTIYF. CDR3 DNA sequence: TGTGCCAGCAGTTACTCGAGGGGGATCTCTGGAAACACCATATATTTT.

This clone was detected once. This chain uses TRBV2 with TRBJ2-5, with 7 positions matching TRBD2. The CDR3 contains 20 residues. Germline V lookup: CDR1 SNHLY, CDR2 FYNNEI. V was clipped by 4 bases and J by 2 bases; unmatched bases: 22. CDR3 coding DNA: TGTGCCAGCAGTGTAAGGGAAGCGGGGAGGGTCAGGATTTTTCAAGAGACCCAGTACTTC. It translates to CASSVREAGRVRIFQETQYF. The whole variable domain, remainder taken from reference TRBV2 and TRBJ2-5, is EPEVTQTPSHQVTQMGQEVILRCVPISNHLYFYWYRQILGQKVEFLVSFYNNEISEKSEIFDDQFSVERPDGSNFTLKIRSTKLEDSAMYFCASSVREAGRVRIFQETQYFGPGTRLLVL.

V is TRBV10-1 and J is TRBJ2-1; a weak D match, TRBD2 (5 bases). Germline lookup yields CDR1 WNHNN and CDR2 SYGVQD (reference sequence). The CDR3 totals 13 residues. The V gene lost 4 bases and the J gene lost 10 bases, with 14 bases spanning the gap. CDR3 nucleotides: TGCGCCAGCAGTGGGGTGGTAGGAGGCGAGCAGTTCTTC. It translates to CASSGVVGGEQFF.

This clone appeared a few times. The chain carries TRBV7-2 and TRBJ1-5; D not certain. Germline lookup yields CDR1 SGHTA and CDR2 FQGNSA. The V gene lost 1 base and the J gene lost 1 base, with 11 bases spanning the gap. This CDR3 spans 16 amino acids. The CDR3 spells CASSLGVLGSNQPQHF. For the CDR3, the DNA is TGTGCCAGCAGCTTAGGCGTCTTGGGGAGCAATCAGCCCCAGCATTTT.

This clone was picked up one time. The chain carries TRBV30 and TRBJ2-1; 7 positions match TRBD1. The CDR3 is made up of 15 amino acids. Per germline, CDR1 GTSNPN and CDR2 SVGIG (reference sequence). After removal of 8 bases from V and 0 bases from J, the junction contained 10 bases not matched to a gene. The CDR3 sequence: CATQGGKASYNEQFF. The CDR3 bases are TGTGCCACCCAAGGGGGCAAAGCCTCCTACAATGAGCAGTTCTTC. The whole variable domain, remainder taken from reference TRBV30 and TRBJ2-1, is SQTIHQWPATLVQPVGSPLSLECTVEGTSNPNLYWYRQAAGRGLQLLFYSVGIGQISSEVPQNLSASRPQDRQFILSSKKLLLSDSGFYLCATQGGKASYNEQFFGPGTRLTVL.

The CDR3 DNA is TGTGCCAGCAGCAAACCGGAGAAGACAGGGGGCGGCAATCAGCCCCAGCATTTT. Encoded protein: CASSKPEKTGGGNQPQHF. This chain uses TRBV21-1 with TRBJ1-5; the DNA was not used to check the table's D call, TRBD1. TRBV21-1 is shown as a pseudogene. This CDR3 spans 18 amino acids.

This clone was recorded once. The chain carries TRBV6-6 and TRBJ2-1; a possible D gene is TRBD1 (6 bases). The germline gives CDR1 MNHNY, CDR2 SVGAGI (reference sequence). V shed 6 bases and J shed 6 bases, with 15 bases lying between them. This CDR3 comprises 14 residues. CDR3 loop: CASSPPRGSNEQFF. CDR3 DNA: TGTGCCAGCAGCCCACCAAGGGGGAGCAATGAGCAGTTCTTC.

Within the sample, this clone is medium-sized. J is TRBJ1-1 and V is TRBV10-3; D remains ambiguous. Trimming took 4 bases from V and 0 from J, leaving 15 bases between them. CDR1 is ENHRY and CDR2 is SYGVKD in the germline V gene. CDR3 length: 16 residues. The CDR3 sequence: CAISGTQPGLNTEAFF. CDR3 in DNA: TGTGCCATCAGTGGTACCCAGCCGGGGTTGAACACTGAAGCTTTCTTT.

The V gene is TRBV10-3, the J gene TRBJ1-1; D is possibly TRBD1 (5 bases). Germline V CDR1 and CDR2: ENHRY, SYGVKD. V lost 4 bases to trimming and J lost 7 bases, with 13 bases between them. There are 13 residues in the CDR3. The CDR3 loop reads CAISGGGVIEAFF. The CDR3 nucleotides read TGTGCCATCAGTGGTGGGGGAGTAATTGAAGCTTTCTTT.

V and J are TRBV5-1 and TRBJ1-2; 8 nucleotides align to TRBD1. The CDR3 covers 15 residues. CDR1 is SGHRS, CDR2 YFSETQ, per germline. J gave up 0 bases and V 1 base, and 2 bases lay outside the gene matches. DNA for the CDR3: TGCGCCAGCAGCTTGACAGGGGGAACTAACTATGGCTACACCTTC. This gives the protein CASSLTGGTNYGYTF. Based on the CDR3 plus reference TRBV5-1 and TRBJ1-2, the full variable domain is KAGVTQTPRYLIKTRGQQVTLSCSPISGHRSVSWYQQTPGQGLQFLFEYFSETQRNKGNFPGRFSGRQFSNSRSEMNVSTLELGDSALYLCASSLTGGTNYGYTFGSGTRLTVV.

The V and J genes are TRBV6-1 and TRBJ2-7; D is unclear. V lost 1 base, J lost 4 bases, and 8 bases lay in between. Germline V gene data show CDR1 as MNHNS and CDR2 as SASEGT. The CDR3 runs 13 residues. The CDR3 DNA is TGTGCCAGCAGTGAAGTGGTAGGTTACGAGCAGTACTTC. Its protein is CASSEVVGYEQYF.

The chain uses TRBV28 and TRBJ2-5; 13 bases are shared with TRBD2. CDR1 MDHEN and CDR2 SYDVKM come from the germline V gene. V shed 3 bases, J shed 0 bases, and the junction held 13 bases outside the gene matches. The CDR3 is made up of 20 amino acids. The CDR3, as DNA: TGTGCCAGCAGTTTCCGGGATGCGGGACTAGCGGGGTTGTACCAAGAGACCCAGTACTTC. This sequence encodes CASSFRDAGLAGLYQETQYF.

The CDR3 loop reads CASSVNPGSTDTQYF. In DNA, the CDR3 is TGTGCCAGCAGCGTGAACCCGGGATCCACAGATACGCAGTATTTT. The chain links TRBV9 to TRBJ2-3, with D maybe TRBD2 (5 bases). Germline V gives CDR1 SGDLS, CDR2 YYNGEE. The V end was cut by 2 bases, the J end by 2 bases, with 12 bases between. The CDR3 totals 15 residues.

The V and J genes are TRBV10-3 and TRBJ2-1; D might be TRBD2 (6 bases). V lost 2 bases and J lost 12, with 14 bases in between. CDR3 length: 13 residues. In germline, CDR1 is ENHRY, CDR2 SYGVKD. The CDR3 DNA sequence: TGTGCCATCAGTGAGCCCCCCCCCGGGAGGCAGTTCTTC. Translated: CAISEPPPGRQFF.

CDR3: CASSQALPGHQRNSPLHF. CDR3 sequence (DNA): TGTGCCAGCAGCCAAGCACTCCCGGGACACCAGAGAAATTCACCCCTCCACTTT. This chain uses TRBV4-2 with TRBJ1-6; maybe TRBD1 (6 bases). The CDR3 totals 18 residues. V was clipped by 1 base and J by 7 bases, with 20 bases between them. In germline, CDR1 is LGHNA, CDR2 YNFKEQ.

This clone was seen only a few times. The V gene is TRBV5-4, the J gene TRBJ1-4; 10 bases are a match to TRBD1. This CDR3 contains 15 residues. V trimming: 5 bases; J trimming: 2 bases; junction bases outside the gene matches: 3. Germline CDR1 and CDR2: SGHNT and YYREEE (reference sequence). CDR3 amino acids: CASSRGQGTNEKLFF. The CDR3 region has the DNA TGTGCCAGCAGTCGGGGACAGGGGACTAATGAAAAACTGTTTTTT.

The chain is built from TRBV21-1 and TRBJ2-7; the D call of TRBD2 is as the table states it, not checked on the DNA. TRBV21-1 is termed a pseudogene. This CDR3 comprises 12 residues. The CDR3 here is CASSKGRGEQYF. The CDR3 nucleotides read TGTGCCAGCAGCAAAGGGCGCGGCGAGCAGTACTTC.

The gene calls are TRBV4-3 and TRBJ1-3; D gene uncertain. The CDR3 is 17 amino acids. V was shortened by 0 bases and J by 4 bases, with 16 bases between the two germline ends. Looked up from germline, CDR1 is LGHNA and CDR2 is YSLEER. CDR3 in DNA: TGCGCCAGCAGCCAAGATAGGAGCAGCCGATGGGGAAACACCATATATTTT. This sequence encodes CASSQDRSSRWGNTIYF.